These T cell receptor beta chains were read from a single sample in a study of OX40 agonist ivuxolimab in advanced cancers. Here immunoSEQ multiplex PCR was the method, and the copy in TCRdb shows in-frame clones only, minus some. The repertoire consists of 60,000 to 100,000 clones, with 85% to 90% occurring once and the leading ten covering less than 0.7%. The sequenced sample was CD4+ or CD8+ T cells sorted from blood, obtained in a trial of the OX40 agonist ivuxolimab. The receptors stem from an adult with an advanced solid tumor such as melanoma, head and neck, liver or kidney cancer. The CDR3 runs from the conserved cysteine through the conserved F or W. The D gene is left open where the match is weak. Only part of the rows carry a size: once, few, many, or a class if the clone is expanded.

clone_size	j_call	v_call	d_call	cdr3_aa	cdr3_nt
few	TRBJ2-1	TRBV19	NA	CASTENNEQFF	TGTGCCAGTACCGAAAACAATGAGCAGTTCTTC
NA	TRBJ2-2	TRBV27	NA	CASSLDRRGTGELFF	TGTGCCAGCAGCCTCGACAGGCGCGGCACCGGGGAGCTGTTTTTT
NA	TRBJ1-5	TRBV7-2	NA	CASSLGNLDQPQHF	TGTGCCAGCAGCTTAGGGAATCTGGATCAGCCCCAGCATTTT
NA	TRBJ2-2	TRBV6-1	NA	CASSGRGELFF	TGTGCCAGCAGTGGACGCGGGGAGCTGTTTTTT
NA	TRBJ1-2	TRBV5-1	TRBD1	CASSLRTGEAGYTF	TGCGCCAGCAGCTTGAGGACAGGGGAGGCTGGCTACACCTTC
NA	TRBJ1-3	TRBV9	NA	CASSANLNGNTIYF	TGTGCCAGCAGCGCTAACCTTAACGGGAACACCATATATTTT
NA	TRBJ1-1	TRBV18	TRBD1	CASSSGTGNTEAFF	TGTGCCAGCTCCTCCGGGACAGGGAACACTGAAGCTTTCTTT
NA	TRBJ1-2	TRBV5-1	TRBD1	CASSLGQGAPYGYTF	TGCGCCAGCAGCTTGGGACAGGGGGCTCCCTATGGCTACACCTTC
few	TRBJ1-1	TRBV5-1	TRBD1	CASSPRGDRIMNTEAFF	TGCGCCAGCAGCCCTCGAGGGGACAGAATAATGAACACTGAAGCTTTCTTT
NA	TRBJ1-4	TRBV6-1	TRBD1	CASVRDRATNEKLFF	TGTGCCAGCGTCCGGGACAGGGCCACTAATGAAAAACTGTTTTTT
NA	TRBJ2-5	TRBV5-4	TRBD2	CASSRGLAETQYF	TGTGCCAGCAGCAGGGGACTAGCGGAGACCCAGTACTTC
NA	TRBJ2-3	TRBV13	NA	CASSPSPSTDTQYF	TGTGCCAGCAGTCCTAGCCCGAGCACAGATACGCAGTATTTT
once	TRBJ2-7	TRBV2	NA	CASSEGSQGFYEQYF	TGTGCCAGCAGTGAAGGGTCGCAGGGTTTTTACGAGCAGTACTTC
NA	TRBJ1-1	TRBV5-1	NA	CASSLRGEGNAFF	TGCGCCAGCAGCTTGAGGGGGGAAGGAAATGCTTTCTTT
NA	TRBJ2-2	TRBV6-6	NA	CASSYSSIRSTGELFF	TGTGCCAGCAGTTACTCGTCCATTAGATCCACCGGGGAGCTGTTTTTT
NA	TRBJ1-4	TRBV10-3	NA	CAISEGQSEKLFF	TGTGCCATCAGTGAGGGGCAGAGTGAAAAACTGTTTTTT
once	TRBJ2-7	TRBV4-1	TRBD1	CASSQVQGASYEQYF	TGCGCCAGCAGCCAAGTGCAGGGGGCGAGCTACGAGCAGTACTTC
NA	TRBJ2-7	TRBV18	TRBD1	CASSPRTGGHEQYF	TGTGCCAGCTCACCCCGGACAGGGGGCCACGAGCAGTACTTC
NA	TRBJ2-5	TRBV30	NA	CASADQAKTQYF	TGTGCCTCGGCGGATCAAGCGAAGACCCAGTACTTC
NA	TRBJ1-4	TRBV7-9	NA	CASSSTWEDLGNEKLFF	TGTGCCAGCAGTTCCACTTGGGAGGACCTCGGTAATGAAAAACTGTTTTTT
NA	TRBJ2-1	TRBV5-1	TRBD1	CASSVQGDNEQFF	TGCGCCAGCAGCGTACAGGGGGACAATGAGCAGTTCTTC
NA	TRBJ2-7	TRBV5-1	TRBD1	CASSLGRQGTYEQYF	TGCGCCAGCAGCTTGGGGAGACAGGGAACCTACGAGCAGTACTTC
NA	TRBJ1-5	TRBV19	NA	CASSSWEKPQHF	TGTGCCAGTAGTAGCTGGGAAAAGCCCCAGCATTTT
NA	TRBJ1-2	TRBV29-1	NA	CSVRGLYGYTF	TGCAGCGTCCGCGGGCTCTATGGCTACACCTTC
NA	TRBJ1-2	TRBV10-2	TRBD1	CASASGTDYGYTF	TGCGCCAGCGCTTCCGGGACAGACTATGGCTACACCTTC
NA	TRBJ2-2	TRBV7-3	TRBD2	CASSLMPALAGGTGELFF	TGTGCCAGCAGCTTAATGCCGGCACTAGCGGGAGGGACCGGGGAGCTGTTTTTT
NA	TRBJ1-1	TRBV27	NA	CASSLSRDENTEAFF	TGTGCCAGCAGTTTATCTAGGGATGAGAACACTGAAGCTTTCTTT
few	TRBJ2-1	TRBV6-6	TRBD2	CASTLAGGPNEQFF	TGTGCCAGCACCCTAGCGGGAGGGCCCAATGAGCAGTTCTTC
NA	TRBJ1-1	TRBV18	NA	CASSPSNVNTEAFF	TGTGCCAGCTCACCGAGTAACGTGAACACTGAAGCTTTCTTT
NA	TRBJ1-2	TRBV19	NA	CASSINGGDYGYTF	TGTGCCAGTAGTATCAACGGGGGCGACTATGGCTACACCTTC
NA	TRBJ1-2	TRBV2	NA	CASSESWTQNYGYTF	TGTGCCAGCAGTGAATCATGGACACAAAACTATGGCTACACCTTC
few	TRBJ2-5	TRBV7-9	NA	CASSLSQRETQYF	TGTGCCAGCAGCTTATCACAGCGAGAGACCCAGTACTTC